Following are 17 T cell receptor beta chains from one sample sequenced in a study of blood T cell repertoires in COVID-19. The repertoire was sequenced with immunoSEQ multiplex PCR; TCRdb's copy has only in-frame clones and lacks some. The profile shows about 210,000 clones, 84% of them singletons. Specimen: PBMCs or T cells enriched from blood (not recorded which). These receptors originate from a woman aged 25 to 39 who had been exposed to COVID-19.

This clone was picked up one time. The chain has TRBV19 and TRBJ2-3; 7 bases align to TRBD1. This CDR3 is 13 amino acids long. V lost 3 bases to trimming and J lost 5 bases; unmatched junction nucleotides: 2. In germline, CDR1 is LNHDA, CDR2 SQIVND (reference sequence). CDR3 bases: TGTGCCAGTAGTATCGACAGGGAAGATACGCAGTATTTT. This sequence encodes CASSIDREDTQYF.

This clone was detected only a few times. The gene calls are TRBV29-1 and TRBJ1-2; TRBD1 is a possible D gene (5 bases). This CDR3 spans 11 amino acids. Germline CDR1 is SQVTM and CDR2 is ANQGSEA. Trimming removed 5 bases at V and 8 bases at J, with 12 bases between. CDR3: CSVWGVSGYTF. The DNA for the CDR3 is TGCAGCGTTTGGGGGGTAAGCGGCTACACCTTC.

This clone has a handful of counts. The CDR3 spells CASSRGGVGVNQPQHF. CDR3 nucleotides: TGTGCCAGCAGTAGGGGGGGCGTCGGGGTGAATCAGCCCCAGCATTTT. The chain combines TRBV6-2 or TRBV6-3 with TRBJ1-5; D perhaps matches TRBD1 (6 bases). Germline values: CDR1 MNHEY, CDR2 SVGEGT. CDR3 length: 16 residues. Trimming took off 5 bases at V and 4 bases at J, with 18 bases between the two ends.

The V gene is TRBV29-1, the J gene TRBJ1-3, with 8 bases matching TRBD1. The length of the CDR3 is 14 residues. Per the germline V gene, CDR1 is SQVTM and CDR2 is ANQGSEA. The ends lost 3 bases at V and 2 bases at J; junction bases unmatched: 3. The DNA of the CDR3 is TGCAGCGTTGACCAACAGGGGGCTGGAAACACCATATATTTT. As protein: CSVDQQGAGNTIYF.

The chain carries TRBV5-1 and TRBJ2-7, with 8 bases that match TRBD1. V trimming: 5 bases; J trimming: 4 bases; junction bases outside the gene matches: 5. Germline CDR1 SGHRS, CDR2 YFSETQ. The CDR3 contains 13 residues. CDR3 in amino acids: CASRQGGMYEQYF. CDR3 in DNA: TGCGCCAGCAGACAGGGGGGAATGTACGAGCAGTACTTC.

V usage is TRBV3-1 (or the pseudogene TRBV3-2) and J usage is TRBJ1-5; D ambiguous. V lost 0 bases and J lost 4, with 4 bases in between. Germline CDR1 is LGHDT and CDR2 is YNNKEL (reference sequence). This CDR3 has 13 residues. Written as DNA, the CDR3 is TGTGCCAGCAGCCAAGACGGGAATCAGCCCCAGCATTTT. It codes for CASSQDGNQPQHF.

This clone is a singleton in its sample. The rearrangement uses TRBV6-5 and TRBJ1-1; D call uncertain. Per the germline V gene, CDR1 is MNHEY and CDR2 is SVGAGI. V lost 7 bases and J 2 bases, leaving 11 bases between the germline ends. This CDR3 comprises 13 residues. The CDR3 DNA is TGTGCCAGCAACCGAGGAGCTAACACTGAAGCTTTCTTT. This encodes CASNRGANTEAFF.

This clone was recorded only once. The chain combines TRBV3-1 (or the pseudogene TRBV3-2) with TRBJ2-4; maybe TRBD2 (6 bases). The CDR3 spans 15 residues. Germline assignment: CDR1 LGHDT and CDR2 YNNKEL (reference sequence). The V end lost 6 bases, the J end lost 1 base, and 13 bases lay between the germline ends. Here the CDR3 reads CASSKTAGAKNIQYF. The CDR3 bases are TGTGCCAGCAGTAAGACGGCGGGGGCCAAAAACATTCAGTACTTC.

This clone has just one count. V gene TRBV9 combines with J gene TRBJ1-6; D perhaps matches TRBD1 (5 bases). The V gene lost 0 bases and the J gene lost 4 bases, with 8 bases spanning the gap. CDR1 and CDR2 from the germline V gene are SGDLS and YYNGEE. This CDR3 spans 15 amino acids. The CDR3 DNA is TGTGCCAGCAGCGTAGAGGGGAATTATAATTCACCCCTCCACTTT. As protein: CASSVEGNYNSPLHF.

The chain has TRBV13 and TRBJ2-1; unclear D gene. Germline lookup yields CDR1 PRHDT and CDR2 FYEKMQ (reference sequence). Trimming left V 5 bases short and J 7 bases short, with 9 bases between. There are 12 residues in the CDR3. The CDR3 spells CASSGRGNEQFF. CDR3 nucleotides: TGTGCCAGCAGCGGCAGAGGAAATGAGCAGTTCTTC.

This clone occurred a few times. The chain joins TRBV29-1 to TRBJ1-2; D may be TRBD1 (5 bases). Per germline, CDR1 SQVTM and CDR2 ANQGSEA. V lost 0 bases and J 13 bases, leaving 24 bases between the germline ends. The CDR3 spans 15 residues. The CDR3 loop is CSVEDDSFSTPFTTF. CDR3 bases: TGCAGCGTTGAAGACGACAGTTTCTCAACCCCATTCACCACCTTC.

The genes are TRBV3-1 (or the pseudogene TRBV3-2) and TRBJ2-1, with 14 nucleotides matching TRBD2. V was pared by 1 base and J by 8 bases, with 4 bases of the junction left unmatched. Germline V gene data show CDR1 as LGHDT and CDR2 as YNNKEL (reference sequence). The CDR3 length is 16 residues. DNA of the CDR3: TGTGCCAGCAGCCAAGGACTAGCGGGGGGGCTTTATGAGCAGTTCTTC. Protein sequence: CASSQGLAGGLYEQFF.

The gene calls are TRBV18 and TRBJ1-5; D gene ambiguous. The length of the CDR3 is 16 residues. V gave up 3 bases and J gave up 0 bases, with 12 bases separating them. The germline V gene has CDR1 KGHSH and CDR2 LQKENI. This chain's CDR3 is CASSPRAVDSNQPQHF. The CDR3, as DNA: TGTGCCAGCTCACCCCGCGCGGTAGATAGCAATCAGCCCCAGCATTTT. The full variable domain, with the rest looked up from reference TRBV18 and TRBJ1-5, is NAGVMQNPRHLVRRRGQEARLRCSPMKGHSHVYWYRQLPEEGLKFMVYLQKENIIDESGMPKERFSAEFPKEGPSILRIQQVVRGDSAAYFCASSPRAVDSNQPQHFGDGTRLSIL.

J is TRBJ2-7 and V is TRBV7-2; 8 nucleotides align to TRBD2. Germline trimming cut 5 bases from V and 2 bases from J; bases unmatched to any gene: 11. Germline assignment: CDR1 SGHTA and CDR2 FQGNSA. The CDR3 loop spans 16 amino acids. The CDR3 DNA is TGTGCCAGCAGCCCCGGGGGGGCTCCGTTCGCCTACGAGCAGTACTTC. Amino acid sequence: CASSPGGAPFAYEQYF.

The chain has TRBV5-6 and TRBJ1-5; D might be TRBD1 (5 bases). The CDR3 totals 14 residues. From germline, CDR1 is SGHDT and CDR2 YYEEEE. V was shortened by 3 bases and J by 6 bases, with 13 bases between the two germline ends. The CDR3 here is CASSYQGFFQPQHF. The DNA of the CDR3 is TGTGCCAGCAGCTACCAGGGTTTCTTTCAGCCCCAGCATTTT.

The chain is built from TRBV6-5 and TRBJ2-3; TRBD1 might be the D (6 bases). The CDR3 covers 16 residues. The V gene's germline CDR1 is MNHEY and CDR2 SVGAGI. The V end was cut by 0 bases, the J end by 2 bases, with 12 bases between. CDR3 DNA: TGTGCCAGCAGTTACTCCACAGGGAGATACACAGATACGCAGTATTTT. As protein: CASSYSTGRYTDTQYF.

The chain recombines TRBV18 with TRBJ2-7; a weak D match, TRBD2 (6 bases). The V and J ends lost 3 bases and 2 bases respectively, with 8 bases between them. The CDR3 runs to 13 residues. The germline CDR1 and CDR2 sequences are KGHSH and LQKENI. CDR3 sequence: CASSPLATYEQYF. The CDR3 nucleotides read TGTGCCAGCTCACCTCTAGCGACCTACGAGCAGTACTTC.